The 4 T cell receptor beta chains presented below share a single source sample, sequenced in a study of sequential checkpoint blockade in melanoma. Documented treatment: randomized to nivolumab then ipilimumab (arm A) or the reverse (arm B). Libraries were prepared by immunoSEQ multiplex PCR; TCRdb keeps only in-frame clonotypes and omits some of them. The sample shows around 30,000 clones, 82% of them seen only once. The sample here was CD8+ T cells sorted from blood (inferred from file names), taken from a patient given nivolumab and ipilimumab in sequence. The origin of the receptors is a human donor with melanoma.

In DNA, the CDR3 is TGTGCCAGTAGTATAAGCGCAGGGGGTAGATACGAGCAGTACTTC. Encoded protein: CASSISAGGRYEQYF. This chain joins TRBV19 and TRBJ2-7; 7 bases are a match to TRBD1. The CDR3 loop spans 15 amino acids. CDR1 is LNHDA and CDR2 is SQIVND in the germline V gene (reference sequence). V dropped 2 bases and J dropped 4; count of bases not matched to a gene: 8.

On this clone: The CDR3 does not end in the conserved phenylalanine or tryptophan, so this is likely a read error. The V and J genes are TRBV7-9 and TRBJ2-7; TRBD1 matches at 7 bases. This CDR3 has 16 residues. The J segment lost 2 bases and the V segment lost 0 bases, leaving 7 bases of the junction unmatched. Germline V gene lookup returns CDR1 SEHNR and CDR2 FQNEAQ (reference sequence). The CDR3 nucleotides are TGTGCCAGCAGCTTAGCAGCGTGGGACAGCCCCTACGAGCAGTACCTC. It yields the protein CASSLAAWDSPYEQYL.

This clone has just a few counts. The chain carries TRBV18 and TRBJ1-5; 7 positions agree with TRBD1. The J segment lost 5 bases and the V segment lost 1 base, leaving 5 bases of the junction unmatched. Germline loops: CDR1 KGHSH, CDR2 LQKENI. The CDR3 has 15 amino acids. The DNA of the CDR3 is TGTGCCAGCTCACCACGAGACAGGGTGGATCAGCCCCAGCATTTT. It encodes CASSPRDRVDQPQHF. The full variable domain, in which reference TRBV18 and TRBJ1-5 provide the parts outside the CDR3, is NAGVMQNPRHLVRRRGQEARLRCSPMKGHSHVYWYRQLPEEGLKFMVYLQKENIIDESGMPKERFSAEFPKEGPSILRIQQVVRGDSAAYFCASSPRDRVDQPQHFGDGTRLSIL.

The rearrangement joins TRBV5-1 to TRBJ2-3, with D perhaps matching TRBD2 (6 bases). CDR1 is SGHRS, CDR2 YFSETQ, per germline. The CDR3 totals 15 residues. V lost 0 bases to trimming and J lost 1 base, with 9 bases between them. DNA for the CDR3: TGCGCCAGCAGCTTGGCCTCGGGGGGCACAGATACGCAGTATTTT. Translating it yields CASSLASGGTDTQYF.